The sequence of this T cell receptor (beta chain) was determined in a study of T cells in localized non-small cell lung cancer. Study outcomes and limitations: Out of the top 100 tumor clones, a median approximately 57 were seen in adjacent lung. Elevated blood T cell density was associated with longer overall survival. Clonality of T cells reached its maximum in uninvolved adjacent lung, surpassing tumor. The tumor had only one region sequenced, so heterogeneity remains possible.

The CDR3 extends over 16 amino acids. Germline-derived CDR1 and CDR2 are SGHRS and YFSETQ. Trimming cost V 3 bases and J 7 bases; bases outside gene matches: 6. This clone was seen only once. Its antigen is still unknown. The assay was immunoSEQ multiplex PCR, and TCRdb's table has in-frame clones only and misses some. This sample has 25,000 to 30,000 clones; around 90% occur once, and the top ten carry about 28%. This specimen was peripheral blood, taken before any cancer treatment. The chain employs TRBV5-1 and TRBJ2-1, with TRBD2 matching over 14 bases. The origin of this receptor is a female donor aged 60 or older with stage I lung adenocarcinoma. The CDR3 DNA reads TGCGCCAGCAGCTCAGGGACTAGCGGGGGAAAAAATGAGCAGTTCTTC. This codes for CASSSGTSGGKNEQFF.